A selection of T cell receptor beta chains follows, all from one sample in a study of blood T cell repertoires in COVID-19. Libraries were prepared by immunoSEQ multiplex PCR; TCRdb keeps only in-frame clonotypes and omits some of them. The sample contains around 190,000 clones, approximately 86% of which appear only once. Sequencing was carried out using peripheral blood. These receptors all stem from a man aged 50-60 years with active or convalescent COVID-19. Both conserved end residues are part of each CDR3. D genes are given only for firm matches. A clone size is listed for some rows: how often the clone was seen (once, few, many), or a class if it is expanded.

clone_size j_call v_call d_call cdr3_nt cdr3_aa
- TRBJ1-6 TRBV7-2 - TGTGCCAGCAGCTTAGGGTGGGGCCTCCCTAATTCACCCCTCCACTTT CASSLGWGLPNSPLHF
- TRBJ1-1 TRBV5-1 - TGCGCCAGCAGCCCTGCTCCGGACACTGAAGCTTTCTTT CASSPAPDTEAFF
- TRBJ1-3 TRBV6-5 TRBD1 TGTGCCAGCGGGACAGAAGGGGGAAACACCATATATTTT CASGTEGGNTIYF
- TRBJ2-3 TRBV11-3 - TGTGCCAGCAGCTCCGGGTCAGGGGTATGGTCAGATACGCAGTATTTT CASSSGSGVWSDTQYF
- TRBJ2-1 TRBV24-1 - TGTGCCACCAGTGAGTCTTATGAGCAGTTCTTC CATSESYEQFF
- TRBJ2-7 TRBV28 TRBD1 TGTGCCAGCAGTTTGCGCCCGACAGGGGGCTACGAGCAGTACTTC CASSLRPTGGYEQYF
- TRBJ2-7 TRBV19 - TGTGCCAGTAGAGTGGGGAGCGAGCAGTACTTC CASRVGSEQYF
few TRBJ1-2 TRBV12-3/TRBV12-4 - TGTGCCAGCAGTTTAACTTCCGGGAACACCTTC CASSLTSGNTF
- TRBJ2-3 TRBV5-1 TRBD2 TGCGCCAGTGCCGCAGCGGGAGTGAGGAATGGAGATACGCAGTATTTT CASAAAGVRNGDTQYF
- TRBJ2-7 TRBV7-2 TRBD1 TGTGCCAGCAGCTTAGCGGGGGGGACAGGGAGCGAGCAGTACTTC CASSLAGGTGSEQYF
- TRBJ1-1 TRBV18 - TGTGCCAGCTCACCACGTAGGATGGGGACACAATCCTACGAGAAATCTGAAGCTTTCTTT CASSPRRMGTQSYEKSEAFF
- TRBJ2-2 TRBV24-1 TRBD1 TGTGCCACCGCTGGACAGGGGAAGACCGGGGAGCTGTTTTTT CATAGQGKTGELFF
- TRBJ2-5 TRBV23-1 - TGCGCCAGCACTCCCCCCTTACAGGGTTCCCCAGTCCAGACCCAGTACTTC CASTPPLQGSPVQTQYF